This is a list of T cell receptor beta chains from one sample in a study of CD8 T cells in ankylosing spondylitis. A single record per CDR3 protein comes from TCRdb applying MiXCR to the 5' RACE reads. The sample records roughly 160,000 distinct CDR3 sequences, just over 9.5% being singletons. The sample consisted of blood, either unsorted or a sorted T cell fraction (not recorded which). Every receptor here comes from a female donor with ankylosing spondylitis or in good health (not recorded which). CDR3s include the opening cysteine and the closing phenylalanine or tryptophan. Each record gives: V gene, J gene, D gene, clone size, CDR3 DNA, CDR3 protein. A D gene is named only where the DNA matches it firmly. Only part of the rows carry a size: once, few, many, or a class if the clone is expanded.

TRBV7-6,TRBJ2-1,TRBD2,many,TGTGCCAGCAGCTTTCTCTCAGGGAGGGAGAATGAGCAGTTCTTC,CASSFLSGRENEQFF
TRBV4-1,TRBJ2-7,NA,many,TGCGCCAGCAGCCAAGGCCGTGGCTCCTACGAGCAGTACTTC,CASSQGRGSYEQYF
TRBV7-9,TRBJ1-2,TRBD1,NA,TGTGCCAGCAGTTTGGCGGCAGGGGGTTTGGGAGATGGCTACACCTTC,CASSLAAGGLGDGYTF
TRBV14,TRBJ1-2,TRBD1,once,TGTGCCAGCAGCACCCGGACGGGGACAGGGCTTGGCTACACCTTC,CASSTRTGTGLGYTF
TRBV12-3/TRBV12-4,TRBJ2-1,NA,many,TGTGCCAGCAGTTTCGGCTGGAATGAGCAGTTCTTC,CASSFGWNEQFF
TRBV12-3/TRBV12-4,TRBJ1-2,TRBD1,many,TGTGCCAGCAGTACCACAGGGGACTATGGCTACACCTTC,CASSTTGDYGYTF
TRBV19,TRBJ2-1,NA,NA,TGTGCCAGTAGTAGTAGGGCTAGCAATGAGCAGTTCTTC,CASSSRASNEQFF
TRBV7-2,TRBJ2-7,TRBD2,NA,TGTGCCAGCAGCTTGTCTCGGACTAGCGGGAGCTACGAGCAGTACTTC,CASSLSRTSGSYEQYF
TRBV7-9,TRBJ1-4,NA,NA,TGTGCCAGCAGCTTAGTGGGGGCCTCAACTAATGAAAAACTGTTTTTT,CASSLVGASTNEKLFF
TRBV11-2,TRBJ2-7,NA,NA,TGTGCCAGCAGCCCCAGGGGGGGCGTACCCTACGAGCAGTACTTC,CASSPRGGVPYEQYF
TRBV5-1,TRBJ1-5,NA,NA,TGCGCCAGCAGCTTGTCCGGGGCGGGGAATCAGCCCCAGCATTTT,CASSLSGAGNQPQHF
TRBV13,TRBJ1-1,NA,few,TGTGCCAGCAGCTTAGTGGACGGACTGAACACTGAAGCTTTCTTT,CASSLVDGLNTEAFF
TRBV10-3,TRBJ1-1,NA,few,TGTGCCATCAGTGAGTCTCTAGGGCCCCAGAGCAGAACTTTCTTT,CAISESLGPQSRTFF
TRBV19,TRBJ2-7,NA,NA,TGTGCCAGTAGTTTTGGTAACGCCTACGAGCAGTACTTC,CASSFGNAYEQYF
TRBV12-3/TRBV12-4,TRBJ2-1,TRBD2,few,TGTGCCAGCAGTGGAGCGGGGCTCAATGAGCAGTTCTTC,CASSGAGLNEQFF
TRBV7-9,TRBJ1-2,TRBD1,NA,TGTGCCAGCAGCTTGGGACAGGGGAGAAGTTACGGCTACACCTTC,CASSLGQGRSYGYTF
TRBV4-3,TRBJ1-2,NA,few,TGCGCCAGCAGCCAAGATAGGAGGGGCAGCAGTAGCTATGGCTACACCTTC,CASSQDRRGSSSYGYTF
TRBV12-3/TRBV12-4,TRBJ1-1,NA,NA,TGTGCCAGCAGTCGGGAGATTCGGGGGACTGAAGCTTTCTTT,CASSREIRGTEAFF
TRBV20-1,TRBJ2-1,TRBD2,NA,TGCAGTGCGAGACCGATAGCGGGAGTTTACAATGAGCAGTTCTTC,CSARPIAGVYNEQFF
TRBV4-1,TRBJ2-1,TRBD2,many,TGCGCCAGCAGCCAAAGTCCCCCTGGGACTAGCGGGAGGGGTGATGAGCAGTTCTTC,CASSQSPPGTSGRGDEQFF
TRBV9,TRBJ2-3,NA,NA,TGTGCCAGCAGCGTTCAGCAGGGAGTGGGAGATACGCAGTATTTT,CASSVQQGVGDTQYF
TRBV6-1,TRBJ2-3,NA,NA,TGTGCCAGCAGTGACCTAGCGCACCCTTCCCTCACAGATACGCAGTATTTT,CASSDLAHPSLTDTQYF
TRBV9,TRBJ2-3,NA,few,TGTGCCAGCAGCGACGACCTCACCAGCACAGATACGCAGTATTTT,CASSDDLTSTDTQYF
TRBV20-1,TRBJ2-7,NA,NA,TGCAGTGCTAAGCGGGCCTCCTACGAGCAGTACTTC,CSAKRASYEQYF
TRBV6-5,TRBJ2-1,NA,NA,TGTGCCAGCAGTTCTCTCGGGATCTACAATGAGCAGTTCTTC,CASSSLGIYNEQFF
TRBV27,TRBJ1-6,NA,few,TGTGCCAGCAGTTGGCGACGAGAGGGTTCACCCCTCCACTTT,CASSWRREGSPLHF
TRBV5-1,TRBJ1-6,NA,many,TGCGCCAGCAGCTTGGAAAGATCACCCCTCCACTTT,CASSLERSPLHF
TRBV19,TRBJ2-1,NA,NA,TGTGCCAGTAGTATAGCCCTTAACAATGAGCAGTTCTTC,CASSIALNNEQFF
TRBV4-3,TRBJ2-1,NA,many,TGCGCCAGCAGCCCCGGGGCGGGAAGGTTATATGAGCAGTTCTTC,CASSPGAGRLYEQFF
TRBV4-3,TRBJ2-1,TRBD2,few,TGCGCCAGCAGCCAAGATGGGAGTAGCGGGAGTCACAATGAGCAGTTCTTC,CASSQDGSSGSHNEQFF
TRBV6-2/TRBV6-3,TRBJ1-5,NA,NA,TGTGCCAGCAGTTACGGTCGGGCCTCAAATCAGCCCCAGCATTTT,CASSYGRASNQPQHF
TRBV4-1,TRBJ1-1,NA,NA,TGCGCCAGCAGCCAAGTCGGGAACACTGAAGCTTTCTTT,CASSQVGNTEAFF
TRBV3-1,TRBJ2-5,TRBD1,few,TGTGCCAGCAGCCAACCCCAGGGGGTTGGTACGCTAGTCCCCGAGGGAAAGACCCAGTACTTC,CASSQPQGVGTLVPEGKTQYF
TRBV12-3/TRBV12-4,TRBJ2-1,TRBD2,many,TGTGCCAGCAGCACCATAGCGGGAGGGCTTTGGAATGAGCAGTTCTTC,CASSTIAGGLWNEQFF
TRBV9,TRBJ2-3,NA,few,TGTGCCAGCAGTATCGGGGGCGGAAGAGATACGCAGTATTTT,CASSIGGGRDTQYF
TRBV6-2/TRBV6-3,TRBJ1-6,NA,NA,TGTGCCAGCAGTTCCCCGGCGGTCTATAATTCACCCCTCCACTTT,CASSSPAVYNSPLHF
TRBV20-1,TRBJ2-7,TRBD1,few,TGCAGTGCTAGCGGCAGGGGGTGGTACGAGCAGTACTTC,CSASGRGWYEQYF
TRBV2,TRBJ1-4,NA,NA,TGTGCCAGCAGTTTACAGCACTCAACTAATGAAAAACTGTTTTTT,CASSLQHSTNEKLFF
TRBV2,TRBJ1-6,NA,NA,TGTGCCAGCTCCCACGGGACCGGACTAAATTCACCCCTCCACTTT,CASSHGTGLNSPLHF
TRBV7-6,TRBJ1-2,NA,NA,TGTGCCAGCAGCCTGGGCGGGTCATATGGTGGCTACACCTTC,CASSLGGSYGGYTF
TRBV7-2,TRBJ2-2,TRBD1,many,TGTGCCAGCAGCCCCACCTCGACAGGGATCGGCGGGGAGCTGTTTTTT,CASSPTSTGIGGELFF
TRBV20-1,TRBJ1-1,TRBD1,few,TGCAGTGCTAAGACTCAGGGGGCCGGCACTGAAGCTTTCTTT,CSAKTQGAGTEAFF
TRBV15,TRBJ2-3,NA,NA,TGTGCAACCAGCAGAGAACCGGGACTCCCTAACACAGATACGCAGTATTTT,CATSREPGLPNTDTQYF
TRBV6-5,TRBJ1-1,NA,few,TGTGCCAGCAGTTACGGGAGGACGAACACTGAAGCTTTCTTT,CASSYGRTNTEAFF
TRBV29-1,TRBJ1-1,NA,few,TGCAGCGTCGTGGTGGAAACTGAAGCTTTCTTT,CSVVVETEAFF
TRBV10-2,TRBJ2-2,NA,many,TGCGCCAGCAGTGAGTTCCGTAGCTCAGGGGAGCTGTTTTTT,CASSEFRSSGELFF
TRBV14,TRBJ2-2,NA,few,TGTGCCAGCAGCCCCAGGACAGCCGCGAACACCGGGGAGCTGTTTTTT,CASSPRTAANTGELFF
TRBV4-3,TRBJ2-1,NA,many,TGCGCCAGCAGCCTTAACGCAAGGGGGGCCTACAATGAGCAGTTCTTC,CASSLNARGAYNEQFF
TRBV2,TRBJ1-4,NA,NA,TGTGCCAGCAGTTCCCGGGGCTCTAATGAAAAACTGTTTTTT,CASSSRGSNEKLFF
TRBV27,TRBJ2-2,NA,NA,TGTGCCAGCAGTTTAATCAAGGGGGAGCTGTTTTTT,CASSLIKGELFF
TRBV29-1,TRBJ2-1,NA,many,TGCAGCGGGCGAGCCAGCTCCTACAATGAGCAGTTCTTC,CSGRASSYNEQFF
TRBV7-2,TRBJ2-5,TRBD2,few,TGTGCCAGCAGCCTCCTGGCTAGCGGGATCCAAGAGACCCAGTACTTC,CASSLLASGIQETQYF
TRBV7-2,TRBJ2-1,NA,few,TGTGCCAGCAGCTCCATAGGGGGGGGGCTTGAGCAGTTCTTC,CASSSIGGGLEQFF
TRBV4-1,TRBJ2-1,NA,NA,TGCGCCAGCAGCCAAGATCGGGAAGGGAGCGGGCAGGATGAGCAGTTCTTC,CASSQDREGSGQDEQFF
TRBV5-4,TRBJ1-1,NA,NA,TGTGCCAGCAGCTTACACCCGAACACTTACACTGAAGCTTTCTTT,CASSLHPNTYTEAFF